Following are 22 T cell receptor beta chains from one sample sequenced in a study of T cell repertoires in cytomegalovirus infection. One entry per CDR3 protein, called by TCRdb with MiXCR from the reads. Among a few hundred thousand distinct CDR3 sequences listed, approximately 46% were seen once. For these TCRs, the target antigens are not known. This material consisted of cultured PBMCs, taken from culture after CMV antigen stimulation. The source is a human donor in good health (CMV status not recorded). Some clones in this sample may be carry-over from other donors' samples.

The genes are TRBV6-2 or TRBV6-3 and TRBJ2-7; D remains unclear. The V end was cut by 10 bases, the J end by 7 bases, with 8 bases between. CDR3 length: 9 residues. Per germline, CDR1 MNHEY and CDR2 SVGEGT. CDR3 nucleotide sequence: TGTGCCAATACAGAGGAGCAGTACTTC. This translates into CANTEEQYF.

In this sample, this clonotype turned up many times. The J gene is TRBJ2-5, the V gene TRBV7-2, with D uncertain. V lost 1 base to trimming and J lost 1 base, with 4 bases between them. The CDR3 length is 13 residues. Germline CDR1 SGHTA, CDR2 FQGNSA. CDR3 protein: CASSLVGQETQYF. The DNA for the CDR3 is TGTGCCAGCAGCTTAGTAGGCCAAGAGACCCAGTACTTC.

This clonotype was detected only once. The chain carries TRBV7-2 and TRBJ1-3; possible D gene TRBD1, 5 bases. Germline assignment: CDR1 SGHTA and CDR2 FQGNSA. V shed 5 bases and J shed 4 bases, with 12 bases lying between them. This CDR3 spans 14 amino acids. Here the CDR3 reads CASSPPDIGNTIYF. CDR3 nucleotides: TGTGCCAGCAGCCCCCCGGACATAGGAAACACCATATATTTT.

This clonotype was found many times. The chain employs TRBV7-2 and TRBJ2-5; 7 nucleotides line up with TRBD2. The CDR3 spans 19 residues. Germline loops: CDR1 SGHTA, CDR2 FQGNSA. V shed 5 bases, J shed 4 bases, and the junction held 22 bases outside the gene matches. CDR3 in DNA: TGTGCCAGCAGCCTACAACCTGTCGTTCTAACCGGGGGGAGAGAGACCCAGTACTTC. Its translation: CASSLQPVVLTGGRETQYF.

The sample holds a few counts of this clonotype. This sequence joins TRBV6-1 and TRBJ2-3, with D tentatively TRBD2 (7 bases). The CDR3 is 14 amino acids. The V end was cut by 6 bases, the J end by 3 bases, with 13 bases between. CDR1 and CDR2 (germline): MNHNS, SASEGT. The CDR3 here is CASRRGGLTDTQYF. Written as DNA, the CDR3 is TGTGCCAGCAGGAGGGGGGGGCTTACAGATACGCAGTATTTT.

This clonotype occurred once. This chain links TRBV7-3 with TRBJ2-1; D remains ambiguous. CDR1 is SGHTA and CDR2 is FQGTGA in the germline V gene. The V end lost 4 bases, the J end lost 9 bases, and 16 bases lay between the germline ends. CDR3 length equals 14 residues. The chain's CDR3 is CASSSPRAAFEQFF. The CDR3 DNA follows: TGTGCCAGCAGCTCCCCCCGGGCTGCCTTTGAGCAGTTCTTC.

This sequence joins TRBV27 and TRBJ2-3; no firm D call. Between the trimmed V and J ends, which lost 2 bases and 1 base, there was a span of 13 bases. Germline CDR1 and CDR2: MNHEY and SMNVEV (reference sequence). The length of the CDR3 is 16 residues. CDR3 sequence reads: CASSLIRTKGTDTQYF. In DNA, the CDR3 is TGTGCCAGCAGTTTAATCAGGACCAAGGGCACAGATACGCAGTATTTT.

The chain combines TRBV18 with TRBJ2-7, with unresolved D. Germline V lookup: CDR1 KGHSH, CDR2 LQKENI. There are 12 residues in the CDR3. V lost 3 bases to trimming and J lost 5 bases, with 8 bases between them. CDR3 sequence: CASSPTVDEQYF. The CDR3 nucleotides read TGTGCCAGCTCACCCACAGTGGACGAGCAGTACTTC. The full variable domain, with the rest looked up from reference TRBV18 and TRBJ2-7, is NAGVMQNPRHLVRRRGQEARLRCSPMKGHSHVYWYRQLPEEGLKFMVYLQKENIIDESGMPKERFSAEFPKEGPSILRIQQVVRGDSAAYFCASSPTVDEQYFGPGTRLTVT.

This rearrangement joins TRBV7-8 to TRBJ2-7, with TRBD1 matching over 7 bases. From germline, CDR1 is SGHVS and CDR2 FQNEAQ. With V trimmed by 6 bases and J by 5 bases, 7 bases remained unmatched. The length of the CDR3 is 13 residues. Here the CDR3 reads CASRRTGVHEQYF. For the CDR3, the DNA is TGTGCCAGCAGGCGTACAGGGGTCCACGAGCAGTACTTC.

This clonotype has more than one count but fewer than ten. The J gene is TRBJ1-6, the V gene TRBV7-9; D perhaps matches TRBD1 (5 bases). Deletions cut 8 bases from V and 7 bases from J, with 12 bases between. Looked up from germline, CDR1 is SEHNR and CDR2 is FQNEAQ (reference sequence). The CDR3 is 13 residues long. CDR3 DNA sequence: TGTGCCAGCCGGCAGCAGGGCAATTCACCCCTCCACTTT. Its translation: CASRQQGNSPLHF.

V gene TRBV7-6 combines with J gene TRBJ1-4; TRBD1 is a possible D gene (5 bases). This CDR3 is built from 13 residues. V lost 0 bases, J lost 8 bases, and 7 bases lay in between. The germline gives CDR1 SGHVS, CDR2 FNYEAQ. In DNA form, the CDR3 reads TGTGCCAGCAGCTTAGCTGGGGACGAAAAACTGTTTTTT. Residues: CASSLAGDEKLFF.

The rearrangement uses TRBV2 and TRBJ1-4; the D gene is possibly TRBD1 (5 bases). This CDR3 has 15 residues. CDR1 is SNHLY and CDR2 is FYNNEI in the germline V gene. V lost 10 bases and J lost 5, with 20 bases in between. As DNA, the CDR3 is TGTGCCACCGCCGGGGGGGTCAACTTGAATGAAAAACTGTTTTTT. Its protein is CATAGGVNLNEKLFF.

The J gene is TRBJ1-3, the V gene TRBV4-3; 8 positions agree with TRBD1. Germline V gives CDR1 LGHNA, CDR2 YSLEER. The CDR3 sequence is 16 residues long. V was pared by 0 bases and J by 4 bases, with 5 bases of the junction left unmatched. The DNA of the CDR3 is TGCGCCAGCAGCCAAGATTCAGGGGGCTCCGGAAACACCATATATTTT. Protein product: CASSQDSGGSGNTIYF.

This clonotype was observed at least ten times. CDR3 DNA: TGTGCCAGCAGCCGAGGGGCGTGGGGGTTCGGAAACACCATATATTTT. Encoded protein: CASSRGAWGFGNTIYF. The chain carries TRBV7-2 and TRBJ1-3, with a weak D call TRBD1 (5 bases). With 5 bases removed from V and 4 bases from J, the gap between germline ends came to 18 bases. CDR1 and CDR2 (germline): SGHTA, FQGNSA. This CDR3 has 16 residues.

This clonotype came up a few times. This sequence joins TRBV20-1 and TRBJ2-7; TRBD2 aligns across 12 bases. Germline-derived CDR1 and CDR2 are DFQATT and SNEGSKA (reference sequence). J lost 3 bases, V lost 5 bases, and 5 bases had no gene match. CDR3 length equals 14 residues. In DNA, the CDR3 is TGCAGTGCTTCTCCGACTAGCGGGAGCTACGAGCAGTACTTC. Its translation: CSASPTSGSYEQYF.

This clonotype was detected only a few times. V and J are TRBV6-2 or TRBV6-3 and TRBJ2-7, with 7 bases that match TRBD1. The CDR3 extends over 15 amino acids. The V segment lost 4 bases and the J segment 3 bases; nucleotides outside the gene matches: 9. From germline, CDR1 is MNHEY and CDR2 SVGEGT. The DNA of the CDR3 is TGTGCCAGCAGTTTACAGGGGCCGGCTGTCTACGAGCAGTACTTC. This gives the protein CASSLQGPAVYEQYF.

This chain connects TRBV6-1 to TRBJ2-3; tentatively, D is TRBD1 (5 bases). Trimming took off 6 bases at V and 0 bases at J, with 16 bases between the two ends. Germline lookup yields CDR1 MNHNS and CDR2 SASEGT. The CDR3 loop spans 16 amino acids. The chain's CDR3 is CASSPSPGPSTDTQYF. DNA for the CDR3: TGTGCCAGCAGCCCCTCGCCAGGGCCGAGCACAGATACGCAGTATTTT.

This clonotype was detected ten times or more. This chain links TRBV7-8 with TRBJ2-7; D is unresolved. The CDR3 length is 17 residues. V was cut by 1 base and J by 5 bases, with 21 bases left in between. Germline CDR1 reads SGHVS; CDR2 reads FQNEAQ. The CDR3 DNA follows: TGTGCCAGCAGCTTAGGGTGGTTTGAGGACCCCCCGGACGAGCAGTACTTC. Residues: CASSLGWFEDPPDEQYF. Full variable domain (outside the CDR3, taken from reference TRBV7-8 and TRBJ2-7): GAGVSQSPRYKVAKRGQDVALRCDPISGHVSLFWYQQALGQGPEFLTYFQNEAQLDKSGLPSDRFFAERPEGSVSTLKIQRTQQEDSAVYLCASSLGWFEDPPDEQYFGPGTRLTVT.

This clonotype was seen more than once but under ten times. This chain links TRBV7-2 with TRBJ2-4, with 16 bases matching TRBD2. With V trimmed by 5 bases and J by 12 bases, 7 bases remained unmatched. Germline lookup yields CDR1 SGHTA and CDR2 FQGNSA. This CDR3 has 15 residues. Written as DNA, the CDR3 is TGTGCCAGCAGCCCAGGGGGGACTAGCGGGAGGGCTCAGTACTTC. Translating it yields CASSPGGTSGRAQYF.

The chain links TRBV19 to TRBJ2-5; perhaps TRBD2 as D (5 bases). V was clipped by 4 bases and J by 1 base, with 7 bases between them. Germline CDR1 LNHDA, CDR2 SQIVND (reference sequence). This CDR3 spans 13 amino acids. The CDR3: CASSKRIQETQYF. CDR3 nucleotides: TGTGCCAGTAGTAAGCGGATCCAAGAGACCCAGTACTTC.

The table lists this clonotype with a few counts. The chain uses TRBV10-3 and TRBJ2-1; no definite D call. The V and J ends lost 2 bases and 5 bases respectively, with 13 bases between them. The CDR3 sequence is 15 residues long. Per germline, CDR1 ENHRY and CDR2 SYGVKD. CDR3 sequence (DNA): TGTGCCATCAGTGAGGTAGGCGGTCTCGACAATGAGCAGTTCTTC. Amino acid sequence: CAISEVGGLDNEQFF.

This clonotype has more than one count but fewer than ten. The J gene is TRBJ2-3, the V gene TRBV7-2; 7 bases are shared with TRBD2. Trimming cost V 5 bases and J 0 bases; bases outside gene matches: 17. CDR1 is SGHTA and CDR2 is FQGNSA in the germline V gene. CDR3 size: 19 residues. CDR3 in amino acids: CASSPSLGPSGVSTDTQYF. In DNA, the CDR3 is TGTGCCAGCAGCCCATCTCTAGGCCCCAGCGGGGTAAGCACAGATACGCAGTATTTT. Supplemented by reference TRBV7-2 and TRBJ2-3, the full variable domain reads GAGVSQSPSNKVTEKGKDVELRCDPISGHTALYWYRQSLGQGLEFLIYFQGNSAPDKSGLPSDRFSAERTGGSVSTLTIQRTQQEDSAVYLCASSPSLGPSGVSTDTQYFGPGTRLTVL.